A selection of T cell receptor beta chains follows, all from one sample in a study of spatial heterogeneity in lung cancer. TCRdb re-called the 5' RACE reads with MiXCR, one entry per CDR3 protein. The sample lists 20,000 to 30,000 distinct CDR3 sequences, around 10% occurring once. The specimen comprised lung tumor tissue, sampled at surgery. These receptors all come from a male donor with early-stage non-small cell lung cancer. The CDR3 runs from the conserved cysteine through the conserved F or W. The D gene is left open where the match is weak. Clone size is given for some rows only: seen once, a few or many times, or a class if the clone is expanded.

J gene: TRBJ2-2; V gene: TRBV6-2/TRBV6-3; clone size: few; D gene: .; CDR3 length: 13; CDR3 DNA: TGTGCCAGCAGTGGGGGGATCACCGGGGAGCTGTTTTTT; CDR3 protein: CASSGGITGELFF
J gene: TRBJ2-3; V gene: TRBV7-2; clone size: many; D gene: TRBD2; CDR3 length: 16; CDR3 DNA: TGTGCCAGCAGCTTAAAAGGACTAGGCCACTTCGATACGCAGTATTTT; CDR3 protein: CASSLKGLGHFDTQYF
J gene: TRBJ2-7; V gene: TRBV29-1; clone size: many; D gene: TRBD1; CDR3 length: 17; CDR3 DNA: TGCAGCGTGCCGGGACAGGGGGCTCGCGGGGGACCCTACGAGCAGTACTTC; CDR3 protein: CSVPGQGARGGPYEQYF
J gene: TRBJ2-7; V gene: TRBV7-2; clone size: .; D gene: TRBD2; CDR3 length: 17; CDR3 DNA: TGTGCCAGCAGCTCCCCTTCAGCTAGCGGGGGGATTTACGAGCAGTACTTC; CDR3 protein: CASSSPSASGGIYEQYF
J gene: TRBJ1-5; V gene: TRBV7-2; clone size: many; D gene: TRBD1; CDR3 length: 15; CDR3 DNA: TGTGCCAGCAGCTCCCGGGACAGCTCAAATCAGCCCCAGCATTTT; CDR3 protein: CASSSRDSSNQPQHF
J gene: TRBJ2-4; V gene: TRBV12-3/TRBV12-4; clone size: .; D gene: .; CDR3 length: 15; CDR3 DNA: TGTGCCAGCAGTTCCCCGGCCACCGGGGGAAACATTCAGTACTTC; CDR3 protein: CASSSPATGGNIQYF
J gene: TRBJ2-7; V gene: TRBV5-1; clone size: many; D gene: .; CDR3 length: 13; CDR3 DNA: TGCGCCAGCAGCTTTCCCCATGGGAACGAGCAGTACTTC; CDR3 protein: CASSFPHGNEQYF
J gene: TRBJ2-1; V gene: TRBV7-2; clone size: many; D gene: TRBD2; CDR3 length: 18; CDR3 DNA: TGTGCCAGCAGAGCCACACCGGGACTAGCGGGGCCCTACAATGAGCAGTTCTTC; CDR3 protein: CASRATPGLAGPYNEQFF
J gene: TRBJ2-7; V gene: TRBV18; clone size: many; D gene: TRBD1; CDR3 length: 14; CDR3 DNA: TGTGCCAGCTCCCCCGGGACAGGGAGGGACGAGCAGTACTTC; CDR3 protein: CASSPGTGRDEQYF
J gene: TRBJ2-1; V gene: TRBV7-3; clone size: .; D gene: TRBD2; CDR3 length: 14; CDR3 DNA: TGTGCCAGCAGCTCTCTAGCGGGGGGGCGCGAGCAGTTCTTC; CDR3 protein: CASSSLAGGREQFF
J gene: TRBJ1-2; V gene: TRBV7-2; clone size: many; D gene: TRBD1; CDR3 length: 16; CDR3 DNA: TGTGCCAGCAGCTTGGGGACAGGGCTATCAAACTATGGCTACACCTTC; CDR3 protein: CASSLGTGLSNYGYTF
J gene: TRBJ2-3; V gene: TRBV24-1; clone size: .; D gene: .; CDR3 length: 14; CDR3 DNA: TGTGCCACCAGTGCAGCGGCCCCACCCGATACGCAGTATTTT; CDR3 protein: CATSAAAPPDTQYF
J gene: TRBJ2-7; V gene: TRBV7-2; clone size: few; D gene: TRBD2; CDR3 length: 12; CDR3 DNA: TGTGCCAGCAGATCGGGAGGGTACGAGCAGTACTTC; CDR3 protein: CASRSGGYEQYF
J gene: TRBJ2-1; V gene: TRBV28; clone size: many; D gene: TRBD2; CDR3 length: 19; CDR3 DNA: TGTGCCAGCAGTTTGTCATACAGATTAGTAGCGGGAGGGTACAATGAGCAGTTCTTC; CDR3 protein: CASSLSYRLVAGGYNEQFF
J gene: TRBJ1-6; V gene: TRBV7-9; clone size: .; D gene: .; CDR3 length: 16; CDR3 DNA: TGTGCCAGCAGCTTCACCCAGGGAGGAGGTCGTTCACCCCTCCACTTT; CDR3 protein: CASSFTQGGGRSPLHF
J gene: TRBJ2-1; V gene: TRBV6-1; clone size: many; D gene: TRBD2; CDR3 length: 14; CDR3 DNA: TGTGCCAGCAGTGAAAAAGTAGGGAGGGCGGAGCAGTTCTTC; CDR3 protein: CASSEKVGRAEQFF
J gene: TRBJ2-3; V gene: TRBV24-1; clone size: few; D gene: TRBD1; CDR3 length: 17; CDR3 DNA: TGTGCCACCAGTGATTTTCCAGGGGGCTCTAGCACAGATACGCAGTATTTT; CDR3 protein: CATSDFPGGSSTDTQYF
J gene: TRBJ1-2; V gene: TRBV11-1; clone size: few; D gene: .; CDR3 length: 15; CDR3 DNA: TGTGCCAGCAGCTCCCGAACGAGGGCCCCGGGCGGCTACACCTTC; CDR3 protein: CASSSRTRAPGGYTF
J gene: TRBJ1-6; V gene: TRBV28; clone size: many; D gene: .; CDR3 length: 15; CDR3 DNA: TGTGCCAGCAGAAGAGGGATCTTGGATAATTCACCCCTCCACTTT; CDR3 protein: CASRRGILDNSPLHF
J gene: TRBJ1-6; V gene: TRBV7-2; clone size: many; D gene: .; CDR3 length: 16; CDR3 DNA: TGTGCCAGCAGCTTAGACCGAGGCTCCTATAATTCACCCCTCCACTTT; CDR3 protein: CASSLDRGSYNSPLHF
J gene: TRBJ2-2; V gene: TRBV12-5; clone size: .; D gene: .; CDR3 length: 12; CDR3 DNA: TGTACTAGTGGTACCGGAGCCGGGGAGCTGTTTTTT; CDR3 protein: CTSGTGAGELFF
J gene: TRBJ1-4; V gene: TRBV28; clone size: many; D gene: .; CDR3 length: 15; CDR3 DNA: TGTGCCAGCAGTTTTTTGGGGGCAACTAATGAAAAACTGTTTTTT; CDR3 protein: CASSFLGATNEKLFF
J gene: TRBJ2-7; V gene: TRBV5-6; clone size: once; D gene: .; CDR3 length: 15; CDR3 DNA: TGTGCCAGCAGCTTGGTCAGCGATCAGTACTACGAGCAGTACTTC; CDR3 protein: CASSLVSDQYYEQYF
J gene: TRBJ1-6; V gene: TRBV2; clone size: .; D gene: .; CDR3 length: 12; CDR3 DNA: TGTGCCGGGAGTAGGGGGGCTTCACCCCTCCACTTT; CDR3 protein: CAGSRGASPLHF
J gene: TRBJ2-7; V gene: TRBV20-1; clone size: medium-sized; D gene: .; CDR3 length: 14; CDR3 DNA: TGCAGTGCCCCGCTGGGGCGGGCGACCTACGAGCAGTACTTC; CDR3 protein: CSAPLGRATYEQYF
J gene: TRBJ2-4; V gene: TRBV30; clone size: many; D gene: .; CDR3 length: 14; CDR3 DNA: TGTGCCTGGAGTGTACGTTTAGCCAAAAACATTCAGTACTTC; CDR3 protein: CAWSVRLAKNIQYF
J gene: TRBJ2-3; V gene: TRBV7-9; clone size: many; D gene: .; CDR3 length: 14; CDR3 DNA: TGTGCCAGCAGCTTACGTGGGGGCACAGATACGCAGTATTTT; CDR3 protein: CASSLRGGTDTQYF